The present T cell receptor (beta chain) was sequenced within a study of technical replicates of blood from a handful of donors. TCRdb's table, derived via immunoSEQ multiplex PCR, lists solely in-frame clones and lacks some. This sample has some 68,000 clones, with around nine tenths found just once. The V and J ends lost 5 bases and 6 bases respectively, with 18 bases between them. CDR1 and CDR2 from the germline V gene are SGHNT and YYREEE (reference sequence). The CDR3 is 14 residues long. The sequencing sample was made of T cells isolated from PBMCs. This receptor was identified in a human donor in good health. The chain combines TRBV5-4 with TRBJ2-7; a possible D gene is TRBD2 (6 bases). In nucleotides, the CDR3 is TGTGCCAGCAGTCTAACTAGCTCGGATATCGAGCAGTACTTC. Its translation: CASSLTSSDIEQYF.